Shown below are 6 T cell receptor beta chains from a single sample sequenced in a study of T cells after yellow fever vaccination. Via MiXCR, TCRdb re-called the 5' RACE reads, giving one row per CDR3 protein. The sample carries hundreds of thousands of distinct CDR3 sequences, 9.5% to 15% recorded once. The specimen was CD4+ T cells sorted from PBMCs, collected 15 days after the yellow fever booster vaccination. These receptors were collected from a man aged 18 to 29 who received the YFV17D yellow fever vaccine.

This chain connects TRBV6-2 or TRBV6-3 to TRBJ2-4; TRBD1 aligns across 9 bases. The CDR3 has 14 residues. Looked up from germline, CDR1 is MNHEY and CDR2 is SVGEGT. Germline trimming cut 6 bases from V and 7 bases from J; bases unmatched to any gene: 7. For the CDR3, the DNA is TGTGCCAGCAGATCGGGACAGGGATTGAACATTCAGTACTTC. Its protein product is CASRSGQGLNIQYF.

This clonotype was seen more than once but under ten times. The J gene is TRBJ2-7, the V gene TRBV20-1; D might be TRBD2 (7 bases). The ends were cut back, 5 bases at V and 7 bases at J, with 15 bases in the middle. Germline CDR1 and CDR2: DFQATT and SNEGSKA (reference sequence). There are 12 residues in the CDR3. CDR3 residues: CSARRGAGEQYV. The CDR3 coding sequence is TGCAGTGCTCGTCGGGGGGCTGGTGAGCAGTACGTC.

In nucleotides, the CDR3 is TGTGCCAGCAGCTCCCCCCAGCGAGCCTATGGCTACACCTTC. This codes for CASSSPQRAYGYTF. The rearrangement joins TRBV7-2 to TRBJ1-2, with no clear D. Trimming took off 4 bases at V and 4 bases at J, with 13 bases between the two ends. CDR1 is SGHTA, CDR2 FQGNSA, per germline. The CDR3 extends over 14 amino acids.

This clonotype was detected only a few times. The rearrangement uses TRBV7-2 and TRBJ1-5, with TRBD1 matching 10 bases. The germline V gene encodes CDR1 SGHTA and CDR2 FQGNSA. The CDR3 is 14 residues long. V dropped 4 bases and J dropped 5; count of bases not matched to a gene: 2. The CDR3: CASSWDRGYQPQHF. CDR3 DNA sequence: TGTGCCAGCAGCTGGGACAGGGGTTATCAGCCCCAGCATTTT.

In this sample, this clonotype turned up many times. This chain connects TRBV6-5 to TRBJ2-7, with D perhaps matching TRBD1 (8 bases). The CDR3 totals 16 residues. The V gene lost 0 bases and the J gene lost 6 bases, with 18 bases spanning the gap. Germline values: CDR1 MNHEY, CDR2 SVGAGI. The CDR3 reads CASSYSIQGGIFEQYF. DNA for the CDR3: TGTGCCAGCAGTTACTCGATACAGGGGGGGATATTCGAGCAGTACTTC.

The V call is TRBV20-1, the J call TRBJ1-5; D uncertain. Germline V gene data show CDR1 as DFQATT and CDR2 as SNEGSKA (reference sequence). There are 17 residues in the CDR3. Trimming pared 3 bases from V and 0 bases from J, leaving 18 bases between. The CDR3 loop reads CSASSPMRPLSNQPQHF. In DNA form, the CDR3 reads TGCAGTGCTAGTAGCCCTATGCGCCCCCTTAGCAATCAGCCCCAGCATTTT.